This TCR beta chain came from a study of CD8+CD57+ T cells in acquired aplastic anemia. Study-wide points: Patients had approximately 30 CD8+ CDR3 sequences in common with controls (the shared set).

Genomic DNA provided the template from which TCR beta VDJ and CDR3 profiles were obtained. TCRdb independently ran MiXCR on the reads; one entry per CDR3 protein. The top ten clones hold roughly 2% of a sample with 190,000 or so distinct CDR3 sequences, over 40% of them seen once. In its sample, this clonotype was seen a few times. Its antigen is unidentified. Patients who underwent sequencing had shown CD8+CD57+ cell expansion by flow cytometry. Germline V CDR1 and CDR2: MGHDK, SYGVNS. This CDR3 has 18 residues. V was pared by 3 bases and J by 7 bases, with 19 bases of the junction left unmatched. The sample was sorted CD4+, CD8+, or CD8+CD57+ T cells (not recorded which) from PBMCs. This receptor was obtained from a human donor with aplastic anemia. The chain uses TRBV25-1 and TRBJ2-7; 9 bases are shared with TRBD2. CDR3 in amino acids: CASSERRSTGTSLGEQYF. CDR3 sequence (DNA): TGTGCCAGCAGTGAGCGAAGGAGTACCGGGACTAGCTTGGGAGAGCAGTACTTC.